This record concerns one TCR beta chain sequence. Its antigen is undetermined. Clones were read by immunoSEQ multiplex PCR, and TCRdb kept only the in-frame ones, dropping some. The sample has about 120,000 clones, around 83% seen once. The data are from a study of T cell responses to AZD1222 COVID-19 vaccine. Study findings and constraints: A mostly white British donor set with more females was recruited, and clonal diversity was possibly underestimated. Reportedly, close to half of spike-specific TCRs are directed against unmutated variant regions.

CDR3 length: 16 residues. Sequencing was performed on peripheral blood, taken 28 days after the second AZD1222 dose. The chain recombines TRBV21-1 with TRBJ2-2; the D call in the table, TRBD2, was not verified against the DNA. TRBV21-1 has pseudogene status. The receptor was isolated from an adult who received the AZD1222 COVID-19 vaccine. The CDR3 protein is CASSNVGGSKGGELFF. CDR3 nucleotide sequence: TGTGCCAGCAGCAACGTGGGGGGATCCAAAGGCGGGGAGCTGTTTTTT.